This entry concerns a single T cell receptor (beta chain). Its antigen is currently unknown. The data are from a study of T cell responses to AZD1222 COVID-19 vaccine. Study-wide findings and caveats: Reports indicate that nearly half of spike-specific TCRs are directed at unmutated variant regions. Every sample of the repertoires postdated the peak T cell response.

Libraries were prepared by immunoSEQ multiplex PCR; TCRdb keeps only in-frame clonotypes and omits some of them. The table shows some 130,000 clones, with less than 95% occurring only once. V shed 6 bases and J shed 4 bases, with 12 bases lying between them. The CDR3 length is 13 residues. Germline lookup yields CDR1 MDHEN and CDR2 SYDVKM. The rearrangement uses TRBV28 and TRBJ1-2; D unclear. Sequenced material: peripheral blood, taken on day 0 of AZD1222 vaccination. The TCR comes from an adult in good health. The CDR3: CASRGSRSYGYTF. The CDR3 DNA is TGTGCCAGCAGGGGGAGTCGGTCCTATGGCTACACCTTC.